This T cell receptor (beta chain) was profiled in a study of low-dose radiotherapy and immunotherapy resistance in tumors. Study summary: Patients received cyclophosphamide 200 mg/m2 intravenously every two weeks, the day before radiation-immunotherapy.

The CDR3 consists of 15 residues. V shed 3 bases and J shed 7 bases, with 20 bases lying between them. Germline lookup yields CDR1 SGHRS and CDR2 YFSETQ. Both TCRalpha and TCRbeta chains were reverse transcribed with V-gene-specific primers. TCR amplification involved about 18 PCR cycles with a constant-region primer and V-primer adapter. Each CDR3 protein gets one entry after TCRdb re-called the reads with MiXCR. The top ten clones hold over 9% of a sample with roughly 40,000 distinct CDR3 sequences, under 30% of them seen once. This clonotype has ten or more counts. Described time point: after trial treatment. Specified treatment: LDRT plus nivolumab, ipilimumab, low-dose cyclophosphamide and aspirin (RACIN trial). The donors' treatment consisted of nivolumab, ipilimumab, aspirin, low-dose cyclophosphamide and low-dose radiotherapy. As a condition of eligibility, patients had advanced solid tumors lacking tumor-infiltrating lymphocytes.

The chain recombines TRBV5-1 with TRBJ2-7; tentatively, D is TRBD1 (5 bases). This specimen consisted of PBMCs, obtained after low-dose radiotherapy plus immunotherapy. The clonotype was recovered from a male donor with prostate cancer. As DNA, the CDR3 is TGCGCCAGCAGCTCGGCCCCAGGGCCCCCTGGGGAGCAGTACTTC. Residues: CASSSAPGPPGEQYF.